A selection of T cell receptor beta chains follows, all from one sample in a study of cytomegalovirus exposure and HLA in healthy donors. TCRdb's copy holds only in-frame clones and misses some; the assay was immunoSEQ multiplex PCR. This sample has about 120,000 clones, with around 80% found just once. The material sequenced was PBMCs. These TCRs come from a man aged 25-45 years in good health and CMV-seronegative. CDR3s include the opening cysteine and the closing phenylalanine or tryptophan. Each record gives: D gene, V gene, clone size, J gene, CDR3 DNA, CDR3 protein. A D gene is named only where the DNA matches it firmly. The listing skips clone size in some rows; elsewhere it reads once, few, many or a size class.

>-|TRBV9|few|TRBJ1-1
TGTGCCAGCAGCGTAGCTGGCACACAGAACACTGAAGCTTTCTTT
CASSVAGTQNTEAFF
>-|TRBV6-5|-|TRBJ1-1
TGTGCCAGCGGACTCCATTTAGGGGGAGGGGCTGAAGCTTTCTTT
CASGLHLGGGAEAFF
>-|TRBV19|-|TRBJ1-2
TGTGCCAGTAGTATAGGCACGGGGGGCTACACCTTC
CASSIGTGGYTF
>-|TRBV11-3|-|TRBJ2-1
TGTGCCAGCGGTCGTGGGGCGGGGGCTAATGAGCAGTTCTTC
CASGRGAGANEQFF
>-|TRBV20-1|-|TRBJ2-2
TGCAGTGCTAGCGGCACCGGGGAGCTGTTTTTT
CSASGTGELFF
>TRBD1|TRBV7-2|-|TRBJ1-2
TGTGCCAGCAGCTCCCAGACAGGGATTGCAGGCTATGGCTACACCTTC
CASSSQTGIAGYGYTF
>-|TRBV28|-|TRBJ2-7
TGTGCCAGCAGTCCATCTTACGAGGACGAGCAGTACTTC
CASSPSYEDEQYF
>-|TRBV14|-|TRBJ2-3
TGTGCCAGCAGCCAAGAGGTACTAAAAACAGATACGCAGTATTTT
CASSQEVLKTDTQYF
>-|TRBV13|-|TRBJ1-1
TGTGCCAGCAGCTCCAACGTACGGAGGAACACTGAAGCTTTCTTT
CASSSNVRRNTEAFF
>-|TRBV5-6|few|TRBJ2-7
TGTGCCAGCAGCTTGAACGGGGGGCGGGATTCCGAGCAGTACTTC
CASSLNGGRDSEQYF
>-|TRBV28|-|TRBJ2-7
TGTGCCAGCGGCCCCCGACAGGAGCGCTACGAGCAGTACTTC
CASGPRQERYEQYF
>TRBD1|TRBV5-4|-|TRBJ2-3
TGTGCCAGCAGCCGAGAGGGGACAGGGAAGACAGATACGCAGTATTTT
CASSREGTGKTDTQYF
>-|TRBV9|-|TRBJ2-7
TGTGCCAGCAGCGTAGACGGGGGCTCCTACGAGCAGTACTTC
CASSVDGGSYEQYF
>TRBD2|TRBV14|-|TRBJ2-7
TGTGCCAGCAGCCACCCACGGCGGGGGTCGGCCTACGAGCAGTACTTC
CASSHPRRGSAYEQYF
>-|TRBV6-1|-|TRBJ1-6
TGTGCCAGCAGTGAAAGGAGACCCCTGGAAGGTTCACCCCTCCACTTT
CASSERRPLEGSPLHF
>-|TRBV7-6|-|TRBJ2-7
TGTGCCAGCAGCCCTCACCCGGCTCGGGGGGCGGTCGAGCAGTACTTC
CASSPHPARGAVEQYF
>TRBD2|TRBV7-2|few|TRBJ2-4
TGTGCCAGCAGCTTACGGGCCAGCGGGGGGGCCTCAAACATTCAGTACTTC
CASSLRASGGASNIQYF
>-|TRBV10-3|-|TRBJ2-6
TGTGCCATCAGTGATTTCCTTCCTGGGGCCAACGTCCTGACTTTC
CAISDFLPGANVLTF
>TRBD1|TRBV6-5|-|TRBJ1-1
TGTGCCAGCAGACCGACAGGGTCCCTGAACACTGAAGCTTTCTTT
CASRPTGSLNTEAFF
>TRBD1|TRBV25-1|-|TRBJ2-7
TGTGCCAGCAGTGGGACAGGGGGTAACGAGCAGTACTTC
CASSGTGGNEQYF
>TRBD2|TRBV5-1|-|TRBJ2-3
TGCGCCAGCAAACGGACTAGCGGGGGCCCAGATACGCAGTATTTT
CASKRTSGGPDTQYF
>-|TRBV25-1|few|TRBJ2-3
TGTGCCAGCAGTGAATTTAACAGGGCCCTTACAGATACGCAGTATTTT
CASSEFNRALTDTQYF
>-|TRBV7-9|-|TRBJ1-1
TGTGCCAGCAGCCGGGACATAGGGACTGAAGCTTTCTTT
CASSRDIGTEAFF
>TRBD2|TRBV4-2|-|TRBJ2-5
TGTGCCAGCAGTCCCAGCGGGGGGGAAGAGACCCAGTACTTC
CASSPSGGEETQYF
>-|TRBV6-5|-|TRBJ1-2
TGTGCCAGCAGTTACTCAGCAGGCTATGGCTACACCTTC
CASSYSAGYGYTF
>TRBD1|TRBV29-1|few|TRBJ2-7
TGCAGCGTGAGACCGGGACAGGGACACTACGAGCAGTACTTC
CSVRPGQGHYEQYF
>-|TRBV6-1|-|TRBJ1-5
TGTGCCAGCAGTGTACACAGGGCGATTGATCAGCCCCAGCATTTT
CASSVHRAIDQPQHF
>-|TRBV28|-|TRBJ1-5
TGTGCCAGCAGTTTAACGAGTTCGGGGGGGAGGGAGCCCCAGCATTTT
CASSLTSSGGREPQHF
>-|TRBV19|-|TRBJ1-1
TGTGCCAGTAGTACCGGGGGGGGCACTGAAGCTTTCTTT
CASSTGGGTEAFF
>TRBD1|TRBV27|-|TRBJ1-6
TGTGCCAGCAGCCCGCCAGGGACAGCTTTGGCTTCACCCCTCCACTTT
CASSPPGTALASPLHF
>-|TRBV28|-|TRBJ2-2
TGTGCCAGCAGCTACCCGGGTGGGGAGCTGTTTTTT
CASSYPGGELFF
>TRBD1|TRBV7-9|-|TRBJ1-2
TGTTCCAGCAGCGCCGGGGGACAGAACTATGGCTACACCTTC
CSSSAGGQNYGYTF
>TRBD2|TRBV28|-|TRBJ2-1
TGTGCCAGCAGTTTATTGGGGGGAGGGAATGAGCAGTTCTTC
CASSLLGGGNEQFF
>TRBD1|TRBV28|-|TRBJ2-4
TGTGCCAGCAGTTTGGGACAGGGACGGAACATTCAGTACTTC
CASSLGQGRNIQYF
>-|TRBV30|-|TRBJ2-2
TGTGCCTGGAGTGCTGGACTCCTCTTTGGGGAGCTGTTTTTT
CAWSAGLLFGELFF
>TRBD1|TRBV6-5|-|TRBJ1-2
TGTGCCAGCTACACCCCAGGGGGCTATGGCTACACCTTC
CASYTPGGYGYTF
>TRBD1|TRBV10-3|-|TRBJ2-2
TGTGCCATCAGCCCTCAGGGGGCCGGGGAGCTGTTTTTT
CAISPQGAGELFF
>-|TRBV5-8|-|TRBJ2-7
TGTGCCAGCAGCTTACAGGGTGGCCCCTACGAGCAGTACTTC
CASSLQGGPYEQYF
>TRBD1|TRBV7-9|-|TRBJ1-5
TGTGCCAGCAGCCCCACAGGGGGGAATCAGCCCCAGCATTTT
CASSPTGGNQPQHF
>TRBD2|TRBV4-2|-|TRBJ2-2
TGTGCCAGCAGCCCACCACTACTAGCGATGTCCAGCACCGGGGAGCTGTTTTTT
CASSPPLLAMSSTGELFF
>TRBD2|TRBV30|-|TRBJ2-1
TGTGCCTGGAGTGTCGAGATCCAGCGGGGGTACAATGAGCAGTTCTTC
CAWSVEIQRGYNEQFF
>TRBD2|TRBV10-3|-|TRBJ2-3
TGTGCCATCAGTGAGCAGCGGGGGGCGGGCACAGATACGCAGTATTTT
CAISEQRGAGTDTQYF
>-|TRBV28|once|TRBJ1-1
TGTGCCAGCAGCCTCTCGGCGGGATGGAACACTGAAGCTTTCTTT
CASSLSAGWNTEAFF
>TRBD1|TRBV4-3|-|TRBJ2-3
TGCGCCAGCAGCCAACAATCGACAGGGGCAGGAGATACGCAGTATTTT
CASSQQSTGAGDTQYF
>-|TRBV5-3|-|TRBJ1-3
TGTGCCAGAAGCTTTCATTCGTGGTACTGCTCTGGAAACACCATATATTTT
CARSFHSWYCSGNTIYF
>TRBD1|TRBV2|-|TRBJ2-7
TGTGCCAGCACAAAGGGGGCGGTGGGGCCTTACGAGCAGTACTTC
CASTKGAVGPYEQYF
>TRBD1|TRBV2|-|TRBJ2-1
TGTGCCAGCAGTTACGGACAGGCTTACAATGAGCAGTTCTTC
CASSYGQAYNEQFF
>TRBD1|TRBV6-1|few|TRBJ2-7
TGTGCCAGCAGGCCGGGACAGGGCTACGAGCAGTACTTC
CASRPGQGYEQYF
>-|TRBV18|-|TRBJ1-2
TGTGCCAGCTCACCACAGCAGGGCGAACACTCTCCCTTTAACTATGGCTACACCTTC
CASSPQQGEHSPFNYGYTF
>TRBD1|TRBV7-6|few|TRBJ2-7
TGTGCCAGCAGCTACGGGGACAGCGAGGGGGAAGGTTCCTACGAGCAGTACTTC
CASSYGDSEGEGSYEQYF
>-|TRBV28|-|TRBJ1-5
TGTGCCAGCACAGGTAGCAATCAGCCCCAGCATTTT
CASTGSNQPQHF
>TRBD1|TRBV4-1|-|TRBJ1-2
TGCGCCAGCAGCCAAGCTCCCCGAGGGGGACAGGATGGCTACACCTTC
CASSQAPRGGQDGYTF
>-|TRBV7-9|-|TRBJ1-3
TGTGCCAGCAGCTTAGGGGAGGGAAACGCCATATATTTT
CASSLGEGNAIYF
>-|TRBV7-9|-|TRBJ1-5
TGTGCCAGCAGCTTAGACGGATTAGACAGGAACCCGCCCCAGCATTTT
CASSLDGLDRNPPQHF
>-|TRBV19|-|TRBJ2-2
TGTGCCAGTAGTAGCAGGGTTTTATTGGACACCGGGGAGCTGTTTTTT
CASSSRVLLDTGELFF
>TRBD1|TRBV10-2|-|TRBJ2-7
TGCGCCAGCAGGGGGACAGGGTCCTACGAGCAGTACTTC
CASRGTGSYEQYF
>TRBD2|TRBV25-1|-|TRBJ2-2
TGTGCCAGCAGTGGGGTCCTAGCGGGGAACACCGGGGAGCTGTTTTTT
CASSGVLAGNTGELFF
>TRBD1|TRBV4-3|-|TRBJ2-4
TGCGCCAGCAGCCGACAGGGGATAGACATTCAGTACTTC
CASSRQGIDIQYF
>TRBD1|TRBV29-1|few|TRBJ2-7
TGCAGCGTTGAAGAACCCGGACAGGGAGTCTCCTACGAGCAGTACTTC
CSVEEPGQGVSYEQYF